This TCR beta chain derives from a study of Ad26.COV2.S vaccination and SARS-CoV-2 variants. Study summary: As a participant in COV1001, the donor was in the Ad26.COV2.S trial arm.

This clone appeared a single time. Sequenced by immunoSEQ multiplex PCR; TCRdb stores in-frame clones only, minus some. The sample records over 450,000 clones, roughly nine tenths being singletons. Regarding treatment: some 20 received Ad26.COV2.S at low or high dose, single or two shots; about 5 received placebo; per-sample allocation not given. Material that was analyzed had been drawn on day 63 after the first vaccine or placebo injection. V lost 6 bases to trimming and J lost 2 bases; unmatched junction nucleotides: 4. The germline V gene has CDR1 MDHEN and CDR2 SYDVKM. The CDR3 totals 13 residues.

Specimen: peripheral blood, collected in a trial of Ad26.COV2.S vaccine versus placebo. V and J are TRBV28 and TRBJ2-7, with 7 nucleotides matching TRBD1. The receptor was isolated from a person aged 18-65 years who received the Ad26.COV2.S COVID-19 vaccine or a placebo. As DNA, the CDR3 is TGTGCCAGCAGGACAGGGTTGGCCTACGAGCAGTACTTC. It codes for CASRTGLAYEQYF.